The clone carrying this TCR beta chain was observed many times. Time point meaning: technical triplicate 3. This entry is derived from a study of neurological immune-mediated disorders. The method for making cDNA was 5'RACE, and it used 10-nucleotide random UMIs. Each CDR3 protein is one row after TCRdb ran MiXCR on the 5' RACE reads. The table shows about 44,000 distinct CDR3 sequences, with around a fifth occurring only once. Germline-derived CDR1 and CDR2 are SNHLY and FYNNEI. V lost 4 bases to trimming and J lost 2 bases, with 8 bases between them. The CDR3 covers 13 residues. Input material: PBMCs. The J gene is TRBJ2-5, the V gene TRBV2, with D possibly TRBD1 on 5 matching bases. This TCR was sampled from a man in his 60s with HTLV-1-associated myelopathy (HAM/TSP). The CDR3 is CASSGQGQETQYF. DNA of the CDR3: TGTGCCAGCAGTGGCCAGGGACAAGAGACCCAGTACTTC.